The T cell receptor (beta chain) under discussion was sequenced for a study of cytomegalovirus exposure and HLA in healthy donors. Study observations and caveats: A missense DCLRE1C variant was associated with V- and J-gene trimming of TCR beta chains in a later analysis, and an independent cohort replicated the association.

This clone was detected a few times. Its antigen remains unknown. Primers: 60 Vbeta forward and 13 Jbeta reverse. Some clones are missing from TCRdb's copy, which holds only in-frame ones; the method was immunoSEQ multiplex PCR. The data show around 140,000 clones, approximately 78% seen once. The CDR3 contains 17 residues. CDR1 SEHNR and CDR2 FQNEAQ come from the germline V gene (reference sequence). Between the trimmed V and J ends, which lost 0 bases and 4 bases, there was a span of 18 bases. The chain carries TRBV7-9 and TRBJ1-1, with a possible D match to TRBD1 (5 bases). Sequencing was done on a sample of PBMCs. The receptor comes from a woman in her fifties or sixties in good health and CMV-seropositive. DNA of the CDR3: TGTGCCAGCAGCTTAGCTGTGGGGCCCCGCCGTGGCACTGAAGCTTTCTTT. Amino acids: CASSLAVGPRRGTEAFF.